Listed below are T cell receptor beta chains from one sample, sequenced in a study of blood T cell repertoires in COVID-19. The data were produced by immunoSEQ multiplex PCR, yet TCRdb's version contains in-frame clones alone and is incomplete. The table includes around 20,000 clones, approximately 87% detected once. Sequencing used peripheral blood. Source of these receptors: a human donor in a cohort sampled during active COVID-19. The CDR3 runs from the conserved cysteine through the conserved F or W. A D gene is named only where the DNA matches it firmly. Expanded clones get a size class; other rows say once, few or many, or leave the size out.

v_call	d_call	cdr3_length	j_call	clone_size	cdr3_nt	cdr3_aa
TRBV18	TRBD1	14	TRBJ1-2	NA	TGTGCCAGCTCCCGTAACGGACAGGAGGAAAGCTACACCTTC	CASSRNGQEESYTF
TRBV28	NA	14	TRBJ1-1	NA	TGTGCCAGCAGTCTAGGCTTTCGGAACACTGAAGCTTTCTTT	CASSLGFRNTEAFF
TRBV5-1	NA	14	TRBJ2-3	NA	TGCGCCAGCAGCTTGGATCTAGCCGGAGATACGCAGTATTTT	CASSLDLAGDTQYF
TRBV27	NA	12	TRBJ2-7	NA	TGTGCCAGCAGTTTATCGAAGGGGGAGCAGTACTTC	CASSLSKGEQYF
TRBV19	NA	14	TRBJ2-1	NA	TGTGCCAGTAGTATCCCGGACTCGCTGGTCGAGCAGTTCTTC	CASSIPDSLVEQFF
TRBV5-5	TRBD2	15	TRBJ2-1	NA	TGTGCCAGCAGCTTGTCGCTAGCGGGAGATAATGAGCAGTTCTTC	CASSLSLAGDNEQFF
TRBV19	NA	14	TRBJ2-7	NA	TGTGCCAGTAGTATAACAGGGGGGGCCTACGAGCAGTACTTC	CASSITGGAYEQYF
TRBV9	NA	13	TRBJ2-1	NA	TGTGCCAGCAGCGTAGCTCAGGGTGGTGAGCAGTTCTTC	CASSVAQGGEQFF
TRBV12-3/TRBV12-4	NA	12	TRBJ2-7	NA	TGTGCCAGCAGTCCCCCCGGGGGAGCTAAGTACTTC	CASSPPGGAKYF
TRBV6-6	TRBD1	16	TRBJ2-7	NA	TGTGCCAGCAGCTGGGGTGGACGGACAGGGGGCTACGAGCAGTACTTC	CASSWGGRTGGYEQYF
TRBV2	TRBD2	14	TRBJ2-1	once	TGTGCCAGCACCATGACTAGCGGGATAGATGAGCAGTTCTTC	CASTMTSGIDEQFF
TRBV28	NA	13	TRBJ1-3	NA	TGTGCCAGCAGAGTCGGCTCTGGAAACACCATATATTTT	CASRVGSGNTIYF
TRBV7-9	NA	14	TRBJ2-1	NA	TGTGCCAGCAGCTTAGCAGAGCAAAACAATGAGCAGTTCTTC	CASSLAEQNNEQFF
TRBV5-4	NA	14	TRBJ2-7	NA	TGTGCCAGCAGCCGCGCGGGCTTCACCTACGAGCAGTACTTC	CASSRAGFTYEQYF